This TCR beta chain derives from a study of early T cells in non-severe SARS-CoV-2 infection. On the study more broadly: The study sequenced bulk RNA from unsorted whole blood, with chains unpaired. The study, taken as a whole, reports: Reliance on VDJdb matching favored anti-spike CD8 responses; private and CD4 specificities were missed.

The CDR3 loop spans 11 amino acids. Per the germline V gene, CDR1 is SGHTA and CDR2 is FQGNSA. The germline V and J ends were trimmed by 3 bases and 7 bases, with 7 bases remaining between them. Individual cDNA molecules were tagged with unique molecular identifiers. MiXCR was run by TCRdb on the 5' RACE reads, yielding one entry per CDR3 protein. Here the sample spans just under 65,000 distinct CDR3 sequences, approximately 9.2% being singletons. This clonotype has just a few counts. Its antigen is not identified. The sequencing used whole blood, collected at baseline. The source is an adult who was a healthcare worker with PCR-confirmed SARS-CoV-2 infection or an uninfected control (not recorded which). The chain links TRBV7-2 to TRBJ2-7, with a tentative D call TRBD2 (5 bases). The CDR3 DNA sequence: TGTGCCAGCAGCTTTTCGGGGGAGCAGTACTTC. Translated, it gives CASSFSGEQYF. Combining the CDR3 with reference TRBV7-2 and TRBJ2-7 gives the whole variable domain GAGVSQSPSNKVTEKGKDVELRCDPISGHTALYWYRQSLGQGLEFLIYFQGNSAPDKSGLPSDRFSAERTGGSVSTLTIQRTQQEDSAVYLCASSFSGEQYFGPGTRLTVT.